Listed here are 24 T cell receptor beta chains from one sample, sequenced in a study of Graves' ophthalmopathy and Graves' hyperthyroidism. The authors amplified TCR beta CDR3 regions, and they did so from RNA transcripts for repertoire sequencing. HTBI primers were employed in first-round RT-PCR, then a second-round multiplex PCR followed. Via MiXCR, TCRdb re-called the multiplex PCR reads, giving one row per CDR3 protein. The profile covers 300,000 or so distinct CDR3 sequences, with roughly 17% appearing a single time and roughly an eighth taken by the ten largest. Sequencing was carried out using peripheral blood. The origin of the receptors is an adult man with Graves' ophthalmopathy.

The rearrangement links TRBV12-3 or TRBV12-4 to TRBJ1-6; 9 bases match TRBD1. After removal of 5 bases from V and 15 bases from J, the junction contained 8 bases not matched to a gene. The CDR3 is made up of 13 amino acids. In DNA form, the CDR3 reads TGTGCCAGCAGTCTGTCGGGACAGGGACGCCTCCACTTT. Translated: CASSLSGQGRLHF.

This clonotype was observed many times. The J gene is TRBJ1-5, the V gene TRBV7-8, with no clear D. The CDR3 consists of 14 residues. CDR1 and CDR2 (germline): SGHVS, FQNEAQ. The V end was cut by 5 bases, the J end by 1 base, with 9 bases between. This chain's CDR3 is CASSQIPSNQPQHF. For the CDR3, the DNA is TGTGCCAGCAGCCAAATCCCAAGCAATCAGCCCCAGCATTTT.

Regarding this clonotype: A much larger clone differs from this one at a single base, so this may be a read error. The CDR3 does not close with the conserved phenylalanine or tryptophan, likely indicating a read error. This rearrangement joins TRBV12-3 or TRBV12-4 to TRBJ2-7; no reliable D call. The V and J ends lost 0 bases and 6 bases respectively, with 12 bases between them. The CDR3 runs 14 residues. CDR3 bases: TGTGCCAGCAGTTTAGCGGTACCTCTTCCCGAGCAGTACCTC. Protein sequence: CASSLAVPLPEQYL.

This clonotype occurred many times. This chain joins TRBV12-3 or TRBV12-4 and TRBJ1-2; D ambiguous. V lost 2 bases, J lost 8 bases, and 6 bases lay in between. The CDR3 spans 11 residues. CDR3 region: CASSLQDGYTF. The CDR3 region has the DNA TGTGCCAGCAGTTTACAAGACGGCTACACCTTC.

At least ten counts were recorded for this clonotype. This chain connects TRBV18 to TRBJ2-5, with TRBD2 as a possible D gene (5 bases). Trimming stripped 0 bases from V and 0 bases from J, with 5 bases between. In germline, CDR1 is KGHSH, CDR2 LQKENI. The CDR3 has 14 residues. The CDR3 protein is CASSPPGDQETQYF. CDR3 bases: TGTGCCAGCTCACCACCGGGAGACCAAGAGACCCAGTACTTC.

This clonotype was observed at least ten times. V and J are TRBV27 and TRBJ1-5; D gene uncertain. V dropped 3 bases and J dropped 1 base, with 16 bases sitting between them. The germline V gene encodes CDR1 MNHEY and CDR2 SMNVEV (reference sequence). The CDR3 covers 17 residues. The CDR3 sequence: CASSFRLERASNQPQHF. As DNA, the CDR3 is TGTGCCAGCAGTTTCCGGCTCGAACGGGCGAGCAATCAGCCCCAGCATTTT.

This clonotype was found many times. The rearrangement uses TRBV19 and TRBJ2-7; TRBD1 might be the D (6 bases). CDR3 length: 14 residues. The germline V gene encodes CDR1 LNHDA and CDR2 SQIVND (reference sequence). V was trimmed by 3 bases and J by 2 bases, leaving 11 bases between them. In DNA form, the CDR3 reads TGTGCCAGTAGTATGGCAGGGGCGGCCTACGAGCAGTACTTC. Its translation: CASSMAGAAYEQYF.

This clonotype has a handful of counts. The CDR3 protein is CSAPPGRGLETQYF. For the CDR3, the DNA is TGCAGTGCCCCGCCGGGACGGGGGCTGGAGACCCAGTACTTC. The chain recombines TRBV20-1 with TRBJ2-5; D might be TRBD1 or TRBD2, each matching 6 bases. Germline-derived CDR1 and CDR2 are DFQATT and SNEGSKA (reference sequence). The CDR3 length is 14 residues. The germline V and J ends were trimmed by 6 bases and 5 bases, with 19 bases remaining between them.

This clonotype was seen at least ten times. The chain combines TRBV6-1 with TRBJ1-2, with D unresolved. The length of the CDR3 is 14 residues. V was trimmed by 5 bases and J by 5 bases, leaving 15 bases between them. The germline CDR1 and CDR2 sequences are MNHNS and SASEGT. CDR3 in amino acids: CASSRTAIRYGYTF. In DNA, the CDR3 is TGTGCCAGCAGTCGGACGGCAATCCGGTATGGCTACACCTTC.

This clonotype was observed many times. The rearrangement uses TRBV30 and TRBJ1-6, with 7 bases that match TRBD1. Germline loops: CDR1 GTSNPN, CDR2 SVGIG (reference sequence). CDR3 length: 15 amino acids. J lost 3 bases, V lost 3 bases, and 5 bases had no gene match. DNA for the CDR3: TGTGCCTGGAGACCTACAGGGGACTATAATTCACCCCTCCACTTT. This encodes CAWRPTGDYNSPLHF.

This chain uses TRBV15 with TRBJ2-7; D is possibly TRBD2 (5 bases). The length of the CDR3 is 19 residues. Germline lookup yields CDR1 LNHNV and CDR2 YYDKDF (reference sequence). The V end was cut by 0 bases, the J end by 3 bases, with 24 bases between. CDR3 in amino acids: CATSRDLSRDSRVYYEQYF. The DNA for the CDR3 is TGTGCCACCAGCAGAGATCTCAGTCGGGATAGTCGGGTTTACTACGAGCAGTACTTC.

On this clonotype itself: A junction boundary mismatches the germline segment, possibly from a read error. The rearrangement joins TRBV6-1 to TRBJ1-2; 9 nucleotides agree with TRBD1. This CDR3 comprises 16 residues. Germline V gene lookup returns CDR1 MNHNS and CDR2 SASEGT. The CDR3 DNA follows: TGTGCCAGCAGCTGGGACAGGGTCTACGATAACTATGGCTACATCTTC. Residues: CASSWDRVYDNYGYIF.

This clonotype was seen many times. The CDR3 is CASSPISGGAETQYF. The CDR3 DNA follows: TGTGCCAGCTCACCAATTTCCGGGGGGGCTGAGACCCAGTACTTC. The chain has TRBV18 and TRBJ2-5; the match to TRBD2 covers 8 bases. The CDR3 has 15 residues. Germline V gene sequence: CDR1 KGHSH, CDR2 LQKENI. Trimming took 2 bases from V and 5 from J; bases not matched to a gene: 7.

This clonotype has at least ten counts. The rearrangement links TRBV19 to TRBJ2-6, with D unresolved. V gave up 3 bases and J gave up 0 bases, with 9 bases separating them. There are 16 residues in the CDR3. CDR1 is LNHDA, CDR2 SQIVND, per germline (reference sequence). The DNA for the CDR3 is TGTGCCAGTAGTATTTCGCGGCGCTCTGGGGCCAACGTCCTGACTTTC. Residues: CASSISRRSGANVLTF. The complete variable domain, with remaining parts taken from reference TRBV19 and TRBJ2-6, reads DGGITQSPKYLFRKEGQNVTLSCEQNLNHDAMYWYRQDPGQGLRLIYYSQIVNDFQKGDIAEGYSVSREKKESFPLTVTSAQKNPTAFYLCASSISRRSGANVLTFGAGSRLTVL.

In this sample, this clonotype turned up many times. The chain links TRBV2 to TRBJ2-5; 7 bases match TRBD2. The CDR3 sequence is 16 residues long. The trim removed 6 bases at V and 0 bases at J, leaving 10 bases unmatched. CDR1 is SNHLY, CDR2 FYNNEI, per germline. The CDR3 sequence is CASSMGTSEYQETQYF. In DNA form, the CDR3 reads TGTGCCAGCAGCATGGGTACTAGCGAGTACCAAGAGACCCAGTACTTC.

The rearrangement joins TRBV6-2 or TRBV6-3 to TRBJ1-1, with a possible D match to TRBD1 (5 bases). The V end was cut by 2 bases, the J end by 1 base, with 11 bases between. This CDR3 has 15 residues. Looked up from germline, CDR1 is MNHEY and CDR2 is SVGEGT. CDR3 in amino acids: CASSYQGAPNTEAFF. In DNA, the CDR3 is TGTGCCAGCAGTTACCAGGGAGCACCGAACACTGAAGCTTTCTTT.

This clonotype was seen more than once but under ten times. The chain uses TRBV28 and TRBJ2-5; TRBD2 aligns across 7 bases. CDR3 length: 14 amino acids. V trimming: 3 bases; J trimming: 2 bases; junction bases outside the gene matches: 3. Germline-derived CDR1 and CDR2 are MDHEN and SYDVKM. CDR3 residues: CASSFGSGQETQYF. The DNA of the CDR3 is TGTGCCAGCAGTTTTGGTAGCGGGCAAGAGACCCAGTACTTC.

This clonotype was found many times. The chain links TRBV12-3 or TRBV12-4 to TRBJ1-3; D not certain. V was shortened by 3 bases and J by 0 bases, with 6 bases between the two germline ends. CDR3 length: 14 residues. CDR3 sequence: CASSFAVSGNTIYF. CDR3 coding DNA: TGTGCCAGCAGTTTTGCGGTCTCTGGAAACACCATATATTTT.

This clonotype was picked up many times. Here the CDR3 DNA reads TGCGCCAGCAGCCCGGAGGGGGCTAACTATGGCTACACCTTC. This translates into CASSPEGANYGYTF. V usage is TRBV5-1 and J usage is TRBJ1-2; D perhaps matches TRBD1 (6 bases). Trimming stripped 4 bases from V and 0 bases from J, with 10 bases between. In germline, CDR1 is SGHRS, CDR2 YFSETQ. CDR3 length equals 14 residues.

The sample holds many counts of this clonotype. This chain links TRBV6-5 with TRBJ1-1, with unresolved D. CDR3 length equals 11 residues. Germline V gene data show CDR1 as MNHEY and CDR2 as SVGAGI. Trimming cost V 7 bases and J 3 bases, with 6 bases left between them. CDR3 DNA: TGTGCCAGCACCCTAGACACTGAAGCTTTCTTT. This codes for CASTLDTEAFF.

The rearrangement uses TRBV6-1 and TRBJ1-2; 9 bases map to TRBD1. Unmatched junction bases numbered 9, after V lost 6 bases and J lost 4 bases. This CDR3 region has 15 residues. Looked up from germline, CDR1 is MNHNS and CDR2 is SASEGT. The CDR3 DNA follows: TGTGCCAGCAGCCAGGGACAGGGCTGGGGCTATGGCTACACCTTC. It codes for CASSQGQGWGYGYTF.

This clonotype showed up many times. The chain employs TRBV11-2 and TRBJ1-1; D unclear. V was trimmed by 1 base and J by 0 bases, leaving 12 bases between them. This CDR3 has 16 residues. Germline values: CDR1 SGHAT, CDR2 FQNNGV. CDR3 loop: CASSLGGGRMNTEAFF. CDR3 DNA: TGTGCCAGCAGCTTAGGTGGCGGACGTATGAACACTGAAGCTTTCTTT.

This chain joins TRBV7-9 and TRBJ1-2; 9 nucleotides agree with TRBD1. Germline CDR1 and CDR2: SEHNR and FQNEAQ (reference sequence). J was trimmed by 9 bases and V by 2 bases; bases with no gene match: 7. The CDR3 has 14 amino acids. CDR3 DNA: TGTGCCAGCAGCTTATCCGGGACAGGGAGTAGCTACACCTTC. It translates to CASSLSGTGSSYTF.

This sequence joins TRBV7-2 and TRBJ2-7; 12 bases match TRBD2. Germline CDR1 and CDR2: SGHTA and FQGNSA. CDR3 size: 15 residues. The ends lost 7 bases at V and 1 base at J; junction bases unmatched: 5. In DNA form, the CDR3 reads TGTGCCAGCACCCTCGGACTAGCGGGATCCTACGAGCAGTACTTC. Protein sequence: CASTLGLAGSYEQYF.